This TCR beta chain is drawn from a study of CD8+CD57+ T cells in acquired aplastic anemia. Germline V lookup: CDR1 MGHDK, CDR2 SYGVNS. The ends lost 8 bases at V and 7 bases at J; junction bases unmatched: 6. The CDR3 sequence is 14 residues long. Worth noting for this clonotype: Its target is not known.

The authors sequenced patients whose flow cytometry had shown CD8+CD57+ cell expansion. The template used for profiling TCR beta VDJ and CDR3 was genomic DNA. TCRdb ran MiXCR on the reads and lists one entry per CDR3 protein. This table has fewer than 200,000 distinct CDR3 sequences, approximately 48% appearing once. Points from the study as a whole: Between patients and controls, 25 to 30 CD8+ CDR3 sequences were found in common.

Input material: sorted CD4+, CD8+, or CD8+CD57+ T cells (not recorded which) from PBMCs. The chain combines TRBV25-1 with TRBJ2-7; 15 bases align to TRBD2. The clonotype was recovered from a human donor with aplastic anemia. The CDR3 loop reads CASRTSGGAREQYF. The CDR3 nucleotides are TGTGCCAGCCGGACTAGCGGGGGGGCTAGGGAGCAGTACTTC.